This T cell receptor beta chain was obtained from a study of blood T cell repertoires in COVID-19. Turning to the study itself: Whether acute or convalescent, the COVID-19 samples came from the United States, Italy and Spain. Sources were T cells, B-cell-depleted T cells, or PBMCs; the material itself was cDNA or gDNA.

The length of the CDR3 is 14 residues. Germline V gene sequence: CDR1 MNHEY, CDR2 SVGAGI. The J segment lost 4 bases and the V segment lost 6 bases, leaving 7 bases of the junction unmatched. The table came from immunoSEQ multiplex PCR; TCRdb's copy has only in-frame clones and leaves some out. Among 250,000 or so clones, roughly 91% were seen once, and the ten largest hold about 1%. The sequenced sample was peripheral blood. This sequence originates from a woman aged 40 to 50 who had recovered from COVID-19. This chain links TRBV6-5 with TRBJ1-1; TRBD1 agrees at 8 bases. CDR3 nucleotides: TGTGCCAGCAGCCAGGGGGCGCGGGGCACTGAAGCTTTCTTT. Protein: CASSQGARGTEAFF.